A selection of T cell receptor beta chains follows, all from one sample in a study of CD8+CD57+ T cells in acquired aplastic anemia. Each CDR3 protein is one row after TCRdb ran MiXCR on the reads. The sample has 150,000 to 200,000 distinct CDR3 sequences, roughly 47% seen once. Sequences were obtained from sorted CD4+, CD8+, or CD8+CD57+ T cells (not recorded which) from PBMCs. The receptors shown here come from a human donor in good health. The CDR3 runs from the conserved cysteine through the conserved F or W. The D gene is left open where the match is weak. Not every row has a clone size; where given, it reads once, few, many or a size class.

>-|TRBJ2-5|TRBV4-3|many
CASSQDQGPETQYF
TGCGCCAGCAGCCAAGATCAGGGTCCAGAGACCCAGTACTTC
>-|TRBJ1-4|TRBV20-1|-
CSAIRVGNEKLFF
TGCAGTGCTATACGGGTAGGGAATGAAAAACTGTTTTTT
>-|TRBJ1-3|TRBV11-2|-
CASSPGLDSGNTIYF
TGTGCCAGCAGCCCCGGACTGGACTCTGGAAACACCATATATTTT
>TRBD2|TRBJ2-7|TRBV2|-
CASTVLAGGYEQYF
TGTGCCAGCACCGTACTAGCGGGAGGCTACGAGCAGTACTTC
>-|TRBJ1-5|TRBV28|few
CASSAIDSNQPQHF
TGTGCCAGCAGTGCGATTGATAGCAATCAGCCCCAGCATTTT
>-|TRBJ1-2|TRBV2|-
CASKVQVGGYTF
TGTGCCAGCAAAGTCCAGGTAGGTGGCTACACCTTC
>-|TRBJ2-3|TRBV10-3|few
CAIKDGTDTQYF
TGTGCCATCAAGGACGGCACAGATACGCAGTATTTT
>-|TRBJ2-5|TRBV24-1|-
CATSDTCREGGETQYF
TGTGCCACCAGTGATACTTGTCGGGAAGGAGGGGAGACCCAGTACTTC
>-|TRBJ2-5|TRBV10-3|-
CAISEGLAHQETQYF
TGTGCCATCAGTGAGGGGCTAGCCCACCAAGAGACCCAGTACTTC
>-|TRBJ2-5|TRBV24-1|few
CATSARQAQETQYF
TGTGCCACCAGTGCTCGGCAGGCGCAAGAGACCCAGTACTTC
>-|TRBJ2-5|TRBV24-1|-
CATSDFPSETQYF
TGTGCCACCAGTGATTTCCCTTCAGAGACCCAGTACTTC
>TRBD1|TRBJ2-6|TRBV2|-
CASRGQPAGANVLTF
TGTGCCAGCAGGGGACAGCCTGCTGGGGCCAACGTCCTGACTTTC
>-|TRBJ2-7|TRBV10-1|-
CASSDAGAGAGMNEQYF
TGCGCCAGCAGTGATGCCGGGGCCGGCGCGGGGATGAACGAGCAGTACTTC
>TRBD2|TRBJ2-2|TRBV15|-
CATILAGGPEPPELFF
TGTGCCACCATACTAGCGGGAGGGCCCGAGCCTCCGGAGCTGTTTTTT
>-|TRBJ1-6|TRBV7-3|many
CASSLLAEGNSPLHF
TGTGCCAGCAGCTTATTGGCAGAGGGTAATTCACCCCTCCACTTT
>TRBD1|TRBJ1-5|TRBV25-1|many
CACRGQGDNQPQHF
TGTGCCTGCAGGGGACAGGGAGACAATCAGCCCCAGCATTTT
>-|TRBJ1-4|TRBV6-1|-
CASSAQGGGKLFF
TGTGCCAGCAGTGCCCAGGGAGGTGGAAAACTGTTTTTT
>-|TRBJ1-6|TRBV19|-
CASSLQRTSSYNSPLHF
TGTGCCAGTAGTCTCCAGCGGACTAGCTCCTATAATTCACCCCTCCACTTT
>TRBD2|TRBJ2-1|TRBV2|-
CASSGTITYNEQFF
TGTGCCAGCAGCGGGACTATCACCTACAATGAGCAGTTCTTC
>-|TRBJ2-7|TRBV12-3/TRBV12-4|many
CASSFVSGGGQYF
TGTGCCAGCAGTTTTGTATCTGGGGGAGGGCAGTACTTC
>-|TRBJ1-6|TRBV19|-
CASTRDEGSPPHF
TGTGCCAGTACTCGGGATGAAGGGTCACCCCCCCACTTT
>-|TRBJ2-7|TRBV7-2|-
CASSLEKGYEQYF
TGTGCCAGCAGCTTAGAAAAGGGATACGAGCAGTACTTC